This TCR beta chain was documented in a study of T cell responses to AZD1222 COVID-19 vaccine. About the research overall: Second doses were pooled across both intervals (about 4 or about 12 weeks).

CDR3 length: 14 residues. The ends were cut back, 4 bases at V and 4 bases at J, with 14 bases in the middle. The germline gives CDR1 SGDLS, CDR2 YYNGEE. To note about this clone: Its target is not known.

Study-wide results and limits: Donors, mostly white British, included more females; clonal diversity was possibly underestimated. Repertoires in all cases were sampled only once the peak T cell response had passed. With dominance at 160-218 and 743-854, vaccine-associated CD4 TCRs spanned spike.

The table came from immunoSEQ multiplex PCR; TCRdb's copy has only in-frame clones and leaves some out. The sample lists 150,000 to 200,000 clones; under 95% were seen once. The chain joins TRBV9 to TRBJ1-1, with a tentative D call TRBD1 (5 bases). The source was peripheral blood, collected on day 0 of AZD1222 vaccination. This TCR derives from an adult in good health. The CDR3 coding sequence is TGTGCCAGCAGCCTAAGCGGAGGGGCCACTGAAGCTTTCTTT. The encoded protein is CASSLSGGATEAFF.